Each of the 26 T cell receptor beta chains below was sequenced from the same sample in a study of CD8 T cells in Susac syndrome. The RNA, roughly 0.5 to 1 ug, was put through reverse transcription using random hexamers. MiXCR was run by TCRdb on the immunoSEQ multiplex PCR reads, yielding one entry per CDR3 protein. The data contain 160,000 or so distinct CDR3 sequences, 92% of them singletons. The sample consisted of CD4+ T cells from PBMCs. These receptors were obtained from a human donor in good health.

This CDR3 is CASSEWDPYEQYF. The CDR3 DNA reads as TGTGCCAGCAGTGAATGGGACCCTTACGAGCAGTACTTC. The rearrangement uses TRBV2 and TRBJ2-7; D tentatively reads TRBD1 or TRBD2 (5 bases each). Deletions cut 2 bases from V and 4 bases from J, with 9 bases between. The CDR3 runs to 13 residues. Germline CDR1 is SNHLY and CDR2 is FYNNEI.

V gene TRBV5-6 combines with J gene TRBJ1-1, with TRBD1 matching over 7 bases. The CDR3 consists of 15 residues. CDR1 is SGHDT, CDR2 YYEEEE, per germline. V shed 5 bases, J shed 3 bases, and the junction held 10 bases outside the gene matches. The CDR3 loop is CASRSPGQSYTEAFF. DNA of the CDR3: TGTGCCAGCAGGTCACCGGGACAGTCTTACACTGAAGCTTTCTTT.

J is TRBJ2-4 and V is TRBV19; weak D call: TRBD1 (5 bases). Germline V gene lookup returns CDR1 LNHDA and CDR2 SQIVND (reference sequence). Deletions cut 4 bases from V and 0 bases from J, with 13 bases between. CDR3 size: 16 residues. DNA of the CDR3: TGTGCCAGTAGTAAAGGGGCGGCGCTAGCCAAAAACATTCAGTACTTC. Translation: CASSKGAALAKNIQYF.

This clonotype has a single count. The CDR3 bases are TGTGCCAGCAGTTCCCCTAGCGGGGTCACCGGGGAGCTGTTTTTT. Translating gives CASSSPSGVTGELFF. The V call is TRBV6-2 or TRBV6-3, the J call TRBJ2-2, with 9 nucleotides matching TRBD2. V lost 4 bases, J lost 4 bases, and 4 bases stayed unmatched. CDR3 size: 15 residues. Germline loops: CDR1 MNHEY, CDR2 SVGEGT.

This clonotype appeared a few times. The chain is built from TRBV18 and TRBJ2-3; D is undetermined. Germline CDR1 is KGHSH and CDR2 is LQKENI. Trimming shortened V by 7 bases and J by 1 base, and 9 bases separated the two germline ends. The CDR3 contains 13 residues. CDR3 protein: CASFESRTDTQYF. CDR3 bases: TGTGCCAGCTTCGAGAGTCGCACAGATACGCAGTATTTT.

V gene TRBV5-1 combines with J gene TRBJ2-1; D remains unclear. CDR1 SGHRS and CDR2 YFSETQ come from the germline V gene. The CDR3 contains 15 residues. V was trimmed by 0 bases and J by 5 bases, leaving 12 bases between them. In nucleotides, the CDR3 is TGCGCCAGCAGCTTGGCCTTCGGGTCCCACAATGAGCAGTTCTTC. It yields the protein CASSLAFGSHNEQFF.

For the CDR3, the DNA is TGTGCCAGCAGCTTAGCGCGACACGGGAACACCGGGGAGCTGTTTTTT. Translating it yields CASSLARHGNTGELFF. This chain links TRBV7-2 with TRBJ2-2; D gene uncertain. Germline V lookup: CDR1 SGHTA, CDR2 FQGNSA. The CDR3 length is 16 residues. Deletions cut 0 bases from V and 1 base from J, with 9 bases between.

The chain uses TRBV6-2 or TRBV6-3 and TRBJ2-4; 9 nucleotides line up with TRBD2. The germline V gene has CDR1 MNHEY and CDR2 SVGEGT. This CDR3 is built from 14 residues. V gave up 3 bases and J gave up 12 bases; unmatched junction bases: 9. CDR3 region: CASSYRGLATPQYF. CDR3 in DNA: TGTGCCAGCAGTTATCGGGGACTAGCAACTCCTCAGTACTTC.

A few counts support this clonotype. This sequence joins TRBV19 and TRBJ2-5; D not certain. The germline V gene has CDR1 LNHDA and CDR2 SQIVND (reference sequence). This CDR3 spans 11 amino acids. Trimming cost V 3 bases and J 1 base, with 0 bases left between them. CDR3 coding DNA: TGTGCCAGTAGTATCCAAGAGACCCAGTACTTC. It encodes CASSIQETQYF.

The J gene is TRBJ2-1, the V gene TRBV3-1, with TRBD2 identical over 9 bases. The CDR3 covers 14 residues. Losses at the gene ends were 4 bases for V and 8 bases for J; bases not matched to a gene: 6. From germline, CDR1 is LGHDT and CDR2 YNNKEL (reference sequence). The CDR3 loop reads CASSLMTSGDEQFF. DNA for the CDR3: TGTGCCAGCAGCCTGATGACTAGCGGTGATGAGCAGTTCTTC.

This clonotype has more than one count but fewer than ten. In DNA, the CDR3 is TGTGCCAGCAGGCGTCAGGGGAATGAAAAACTGTTTTTT. Encoded protein: CASRRQGNEKLFF. This rearrangement joins TRBV28 to TRBJ1-4; D might be TRBD1 (6 bases). The CDR3 contains 13 residues. From germline, CDR1 is MDHEN and CDR2 SYDVKM. V was shortened by 6 bases and J by 5 bases, with 10 bases between the two germline ends.

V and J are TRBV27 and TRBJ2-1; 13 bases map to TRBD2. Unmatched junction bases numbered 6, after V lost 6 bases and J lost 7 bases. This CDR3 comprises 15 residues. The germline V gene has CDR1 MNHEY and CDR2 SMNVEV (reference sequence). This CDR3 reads CASSHTSGRANEQFF. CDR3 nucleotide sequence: TGTGCCAGCAGCCACACTAGCGGGAGGGCAAATGAGCAGTTCTTC.

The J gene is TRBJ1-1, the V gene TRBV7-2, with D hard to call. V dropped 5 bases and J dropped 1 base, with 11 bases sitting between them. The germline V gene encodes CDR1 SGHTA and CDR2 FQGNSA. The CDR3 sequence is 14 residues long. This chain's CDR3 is CASSPGSSNTEAFF. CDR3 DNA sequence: TGTGCCAGCAGCCCTGGGAGTTCGAACACTGAAGCTTTCTTT.

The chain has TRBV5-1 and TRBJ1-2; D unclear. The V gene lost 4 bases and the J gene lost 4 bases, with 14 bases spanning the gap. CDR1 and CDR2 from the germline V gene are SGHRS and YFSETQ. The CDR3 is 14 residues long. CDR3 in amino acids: CASSPVSGSYGYTF. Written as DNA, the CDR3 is TGCGCCAGCAGCCCAGTCTCTGGGTCCTATGGCTACACCTTC.

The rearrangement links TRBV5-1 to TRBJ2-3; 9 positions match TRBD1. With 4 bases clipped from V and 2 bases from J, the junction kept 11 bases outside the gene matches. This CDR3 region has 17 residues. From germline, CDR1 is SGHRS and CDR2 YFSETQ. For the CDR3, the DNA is TGCGCCAGCAGCAGGGGACAGGGAGGGCGTGACACAGATACGCAGTATTTT. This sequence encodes CASSRGQGGRDTDTQYF.

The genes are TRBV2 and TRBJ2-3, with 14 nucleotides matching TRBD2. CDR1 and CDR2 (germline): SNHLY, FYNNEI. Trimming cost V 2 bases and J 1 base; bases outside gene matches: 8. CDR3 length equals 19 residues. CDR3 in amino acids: CASSERRGLAGAGTDTQYF. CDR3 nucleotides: TGTGCCAGCAGTGAACGGAGGGGACTAGCGGGGGCGGGCACAGATACGCAGTATTTT. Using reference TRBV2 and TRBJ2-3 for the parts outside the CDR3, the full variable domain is EPEVTQTPSHQVTQMGQEVILRCVPISNHLYFYWYRQILGQKVEFLVSFYNNEISEKSEIFDDQFSVERPDGSNFTLKIRSTKLEDSAMYFCASSERRGLAGAGTDTQYFGPGTRLTVL.

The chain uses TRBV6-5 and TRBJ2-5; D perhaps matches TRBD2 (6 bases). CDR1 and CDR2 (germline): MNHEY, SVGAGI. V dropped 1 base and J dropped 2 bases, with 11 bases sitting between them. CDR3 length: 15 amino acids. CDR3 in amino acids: CASSYFTGGQETQYF. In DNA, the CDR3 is TGTGCCAGCAGTTACTTTACTGGGGGGCAAGAGACCCAGTACTTC.

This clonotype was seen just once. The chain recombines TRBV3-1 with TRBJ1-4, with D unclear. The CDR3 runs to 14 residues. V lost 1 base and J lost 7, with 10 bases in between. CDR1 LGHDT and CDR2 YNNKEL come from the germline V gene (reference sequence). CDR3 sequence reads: CASSQGVRVEKLFF. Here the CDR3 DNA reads TGTGCCAGCAGCCAAGGGGTCCGCGTTGAAAAACTGTTTTTT. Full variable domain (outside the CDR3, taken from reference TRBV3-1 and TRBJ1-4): DTAVSQTPKYLVTQMGNDKSIKCEQNLGHDTMYWYKQDSKKFLKIMFSYNNKELIINETVPNRFSPKSPDKAHLNLHINSLELGDSAVYFCASSQGVRVEKLFFGSGTQLSVL.

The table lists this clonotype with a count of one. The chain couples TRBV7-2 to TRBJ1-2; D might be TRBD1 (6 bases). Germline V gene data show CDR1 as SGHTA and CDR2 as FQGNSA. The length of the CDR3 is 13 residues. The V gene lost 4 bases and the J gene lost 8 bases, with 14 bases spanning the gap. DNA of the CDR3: TGTGCCAGCAGCTCGATAGTCGGGGGCGGCTACACCTTC. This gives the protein CASSSIVGGGYTF.

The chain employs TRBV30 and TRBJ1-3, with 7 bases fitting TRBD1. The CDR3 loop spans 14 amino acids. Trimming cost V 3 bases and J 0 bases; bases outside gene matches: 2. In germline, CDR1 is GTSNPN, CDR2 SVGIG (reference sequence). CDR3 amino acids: CAWSTGASGNTIYF. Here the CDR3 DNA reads TGTGCCTGGAGCACAGGGGCCTCTGGAAACACCATATATTTT. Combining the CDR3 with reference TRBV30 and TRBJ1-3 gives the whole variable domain SQTIHQWPATLVQPVGSPLSLECTVEGTSNPNLYWYRQAAGRGLQLLFYSVGIGQISSEVPQNLSASRPQDRQFILSSKKLLLSDSGFYLCAWSTGASGNTIYFGEGSWLTVV.

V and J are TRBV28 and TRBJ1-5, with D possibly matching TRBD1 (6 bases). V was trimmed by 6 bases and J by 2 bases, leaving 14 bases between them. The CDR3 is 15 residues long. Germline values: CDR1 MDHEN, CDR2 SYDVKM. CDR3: CASRMGGAGNQPQHF. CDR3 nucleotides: TGTGCCAGCAGAATGGGGGGGGCCGGCAATCAGCCCCAGCATTTT. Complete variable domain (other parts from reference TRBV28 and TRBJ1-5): DVKVTQSSRYLVKRTGEKVFLECVQDMDHENMFWYRQDPGLGLRLIYFSYDVKMKEKGDIPEGYSVSREKKERFSLILESASTNQTSMYLCASRMGGAGNQPQHFGDGTRLSIL.

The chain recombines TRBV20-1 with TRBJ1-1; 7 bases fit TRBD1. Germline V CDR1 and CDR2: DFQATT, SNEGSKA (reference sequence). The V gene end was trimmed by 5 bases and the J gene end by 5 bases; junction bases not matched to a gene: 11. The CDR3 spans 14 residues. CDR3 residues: CSAGPRQGNTEAFF. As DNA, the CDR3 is TGCAGTGCTGGGCCTAGACAGGGAAATACTGAAGCTTTCTTT.

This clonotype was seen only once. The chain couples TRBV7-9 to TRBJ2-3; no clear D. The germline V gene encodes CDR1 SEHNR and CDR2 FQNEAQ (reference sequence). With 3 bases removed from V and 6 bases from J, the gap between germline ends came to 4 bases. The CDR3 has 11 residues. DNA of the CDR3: TGTGCCAGCAGCTTCGATGATACGCAGTATTTT. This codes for CASSFDDTQYF.

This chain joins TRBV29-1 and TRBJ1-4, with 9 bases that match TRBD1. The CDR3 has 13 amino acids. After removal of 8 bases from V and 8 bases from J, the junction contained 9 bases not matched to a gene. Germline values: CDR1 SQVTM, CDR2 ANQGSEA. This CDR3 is CSMSQGAQEKLFF. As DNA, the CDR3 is TGCAGCATGTCACAGGGGGCACAAGAAAAACTGTTTTTT.

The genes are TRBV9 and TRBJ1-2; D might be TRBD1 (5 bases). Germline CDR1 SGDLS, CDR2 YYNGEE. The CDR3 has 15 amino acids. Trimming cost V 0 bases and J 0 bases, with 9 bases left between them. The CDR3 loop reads CASSVDGAANYGYTF. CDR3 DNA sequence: TGTGCCAGCAGCGTAGATGGGGCCGCTAACTATGGCTACACCTTC.

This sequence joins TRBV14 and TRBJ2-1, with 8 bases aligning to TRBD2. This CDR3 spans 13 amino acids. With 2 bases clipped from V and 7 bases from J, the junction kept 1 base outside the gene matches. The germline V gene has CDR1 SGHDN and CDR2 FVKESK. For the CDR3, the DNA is TGTGCCAGCAGCCAAACGGGGGGGAATGAGCAGTTCTTC. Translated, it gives CASSQTGGNEQFF. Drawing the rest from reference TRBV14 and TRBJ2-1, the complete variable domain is EAGVTQFPSHSVIEKGQTVTLRCDPISGHDNLYWYRRVMGKEIKFLLHFVKESKQDESGMPNNRFLAERTGGTYSTLKVQPAELEDSGVYFCASSQTGGNEQFFGPGTRLTVL.